These 7 T cell receptor beta chains were sequenced from one sample in a study of blood T cell repertoires in COVID-19. Some clones are missing from TCRdb's copy, which holds only in-frame ones; the method was immunoSEQ multiplex PCR. Of 280,000 or so clones listed, nearly 90% are singletons. Input material: PBMCs or T cells enriched from blood (not recorded which). These receptors all come from a woman aged 45-60 years who had been exposed to COVID-19.

The chain links TRBV2 to TRBJ2-2, with TRBD2 matching over 9 bases. V shed 3 bases and J 5 bases; nucleotides not matched to a gene: 10. Germline V lookup: CDR1 SNHLY, CDR2 FYNNEI. CDR3 size: 17 residues. The CDR3 region has the DNA TGTGCCAGCAGTGAGAGGGGTAGCGGGGGAGTAACCGGGGAGCTGTTTTTT. It codes for CASSERGSGGVTGELFF.

V and J are TRBV6-2 or TRBV6-3 and TRBJ1-6; D is unclear. V was pared by 0 bases and J by 8 bases, with 11 bases between. This CDR3 is 15 amino acids long. CDR1 is MNHEY and CDR2 is SVGEGT in the germline V gene. The CDR3 DNA reads TGTGCCAGCAGTTACTCGACTCTTGAGGATTCACCCCTCCACTTT. This sequence encodes CASSYSTLEDSPLHF.

This clone was counted once. The J gene is TRBJ2-2, the V gene TRBV24-1, with D perhaps matching TRBD1 (6 bases). Germline CDR1 is KGHDR and CDR2 is SFDVKD. The V and J ends lost 4 bases and 0 bases respectively, with 11 bases between them. The CDR3 covers 16 residues. The CDR3 spells CATSDHRAANTGELFF. The CDR3 coding sequence is TGTGCCACCAGTGACCACAGGGCCGCGAACACCGGGGAGCTGTTTTTT.

This rearrangement joins TRBV20-1 to TRBJ1-1, with D maybe TRBD1 (6 bases). The germline V and J ends were trimmed by 3 bases and 0 bases, with 11 bases remaining between them. The CDR3 is 14 amino acids. Germline V gene lookup returns CDR1 DFQATT and CDR2 SNEGSKA (reference sequence). CDR3 sequence reads: CSASGGTLNTEAFF. The CDR3 DNA reads as TGCAGTGCTAGTGGGGGGACATTGAACACTGAAGCTTTCTTT.

This chain links TRBV5-1 with TRBJ2-3; perhaps TRBD2 as D (5 bases). Germline CDR1 SGHRS, CDR2 YFSETQ. V was pared by 0 bases and J by 0 bases, with 8 bases between. The CDR3 consists of 15 residues. The CDR3, as DNA: TGCGCCAGCAGCTTGGTTCCGGGAAGCACAGATACGCAGTATTTT. It yields the protein CASSLVPGSTDTQYF.

J is TRBJ1-1 and V is TRBV9; D not resolved. Per the germline V gene, CDR1 is SGDLS and CDR2 is YYNGEE. The CDR3 length is 14 residues. V shed 4 bases and J shed 2 bases, with 12 bases lying between them. The CDR3 loop reads CASSPHLLNTEAFF. The CDR3 nucleotides are TGTGCCAGCAGCCCCCACCTATTAAACACTGAAGCTTTCTTT.

The gene calls are TRBV6-5 and TRBJ1-2; D uncertain. The V end was cut by 10 bases, the J end by 0 bases, with 12 bases between. Germline V CDR1 and CDR2: MNHEY, SVGAGI. This CDR3 comprises 13 residues. DNA for the CDR3: TGTGCCATCGGTTCGGAGACTAACTATGGCTACACCTTC. Translation: CAIGSETNYGYTF.